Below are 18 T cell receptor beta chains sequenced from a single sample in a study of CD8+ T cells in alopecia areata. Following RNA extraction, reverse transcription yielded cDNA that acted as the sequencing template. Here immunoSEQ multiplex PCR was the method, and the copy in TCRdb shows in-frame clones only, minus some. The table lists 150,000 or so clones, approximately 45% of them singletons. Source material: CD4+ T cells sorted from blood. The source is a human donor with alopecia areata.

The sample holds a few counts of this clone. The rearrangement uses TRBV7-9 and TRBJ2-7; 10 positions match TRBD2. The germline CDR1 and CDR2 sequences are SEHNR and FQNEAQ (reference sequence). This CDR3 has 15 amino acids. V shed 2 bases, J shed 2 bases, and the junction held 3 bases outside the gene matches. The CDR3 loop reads CASSLRTSGTYEQYF. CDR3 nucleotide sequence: TGTGCCAGCAGCTTACGGACTAGCGGCACCTACGAGCAGTACTTC. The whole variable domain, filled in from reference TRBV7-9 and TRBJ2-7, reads DTGVSQNPRHKITKRGQNVTFRCDPISEHNRLYWYRQTLGQGPEFLTYFQNEAQLEKSRLLSDRFSAERPKGSFSTLEIQRTEQGDSAMYLCASSLRTSGTYEQYFGPGTRLTVT.

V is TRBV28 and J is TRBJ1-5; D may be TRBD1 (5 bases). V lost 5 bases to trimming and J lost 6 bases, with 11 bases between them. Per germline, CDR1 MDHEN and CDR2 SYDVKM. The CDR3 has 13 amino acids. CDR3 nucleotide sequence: TGTGCCAGCAGTCTACAGGTTATTCAGCCCCAGCATTTT. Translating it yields CASSLQVIQPQHF.

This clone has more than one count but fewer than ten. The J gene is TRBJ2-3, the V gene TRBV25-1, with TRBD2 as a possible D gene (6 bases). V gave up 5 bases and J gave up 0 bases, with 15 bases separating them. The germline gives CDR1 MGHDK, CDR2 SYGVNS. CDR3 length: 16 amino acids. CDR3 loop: CASSRLSGRSTDTQYF. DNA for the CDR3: TGTGCCAGCAGTCGTCTTAGCGGAAGAAGCACAGATACGCAGTATTTT.

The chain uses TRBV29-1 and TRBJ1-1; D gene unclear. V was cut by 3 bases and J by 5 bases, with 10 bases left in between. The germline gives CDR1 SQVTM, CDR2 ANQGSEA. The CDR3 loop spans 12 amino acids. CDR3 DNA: TGCAGCGTTGATATGGGTGGAACTGAAGCTTTCTTT. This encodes CSVDMGGTEAFF. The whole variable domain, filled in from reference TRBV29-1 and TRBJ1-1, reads SAVISQKPSRDICQRGTSLTIQCQVDSQVTMMFWYRQQPGQSLTLIATANQGSEATYESGFVIDKFPISRPNLTFSTLTVSNMSPEDSSIYLCSVDMGGTEAFFGQGTRLTVV.

The CDR3 spells CASSLWGLKSNEQFF. The CDR3 nucleotides read TGTGCCAGCAGTTTGTGGGGACTCAAGTCCAATGAGCAGTTCTTC. The rearrangement joins TRBV28 to TRBJ2-1, with D tentatively TRBD2 (6 bases). V shed 3 bases and J shed 6 bases, with 15 bases lying between them. CDR1 and CDR2 from the germline V gene are MDHEN and SYDVKM. The CDR3 sequence is 15 residues long.

This chain's CDR3 is CASSARGGPYEQYF. In DNA, the CDR3 is TGTGCCAGCAGTGCGCGGGGGGGACCCTACGAGCAGTACTTC. This chain uses TRBV27 with TRBJ2-7, with TRBD2 identical over 9 bases. There are 14 residues in the CDR3. V lost 5 bases and J lost 2; bases outside the gene matches: 4. CDR1 is MNHEY, CDR2 SMNVEV, per germline (reference sequence).

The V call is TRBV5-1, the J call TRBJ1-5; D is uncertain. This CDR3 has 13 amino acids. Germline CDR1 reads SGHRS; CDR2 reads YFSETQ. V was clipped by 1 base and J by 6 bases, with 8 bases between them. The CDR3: CASSLNWGQPQHF. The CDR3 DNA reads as TGCGCCAGCAGCTTGAACTGGGGTCAGCCCCAGCATTTT.

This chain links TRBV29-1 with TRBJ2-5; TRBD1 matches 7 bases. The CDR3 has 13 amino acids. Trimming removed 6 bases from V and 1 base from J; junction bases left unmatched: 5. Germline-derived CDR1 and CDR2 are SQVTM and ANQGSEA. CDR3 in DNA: TGCAGCGTGAGGGACAGAGCCCAAGAGACCCAGTACTTC. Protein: CSVRDRAQETQYF.

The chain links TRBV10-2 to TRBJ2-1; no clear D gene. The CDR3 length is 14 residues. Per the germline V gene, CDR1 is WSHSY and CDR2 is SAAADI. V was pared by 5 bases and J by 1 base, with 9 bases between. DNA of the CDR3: TGCGCCAGCAGTTATCAGGCGTCCTACAATGAGCAGTTCTTC. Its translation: CASSYQASYNEQFF.

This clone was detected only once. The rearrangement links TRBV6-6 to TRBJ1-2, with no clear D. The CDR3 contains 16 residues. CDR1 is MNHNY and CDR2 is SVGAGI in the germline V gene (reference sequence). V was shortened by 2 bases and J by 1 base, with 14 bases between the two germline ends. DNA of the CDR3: TGTGCCAGCAGTTACGACCTTCTCGGGAATAACTATGGCTACACCTTC. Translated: CASSYDLLGNNYGYTF.

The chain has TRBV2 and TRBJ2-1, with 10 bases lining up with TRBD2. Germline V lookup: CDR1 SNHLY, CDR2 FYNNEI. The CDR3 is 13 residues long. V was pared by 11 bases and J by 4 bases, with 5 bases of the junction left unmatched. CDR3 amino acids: CALAGDYYNEQFF. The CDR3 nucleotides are TGTGCCCTAGCGGGGGACTATTACAATGAGCAGTTCTTC. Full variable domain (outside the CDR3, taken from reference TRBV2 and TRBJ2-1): EPEVTQTPSHQVTQMGQEVILRCVPISNHLYFYWYRQILGQKVEFLVSFYNNEISEKSEIFDDQFSVERPDGSNFTLKIRSTKLEDSAMYFCALAGDYYNEQFFGPGTRLTVL.

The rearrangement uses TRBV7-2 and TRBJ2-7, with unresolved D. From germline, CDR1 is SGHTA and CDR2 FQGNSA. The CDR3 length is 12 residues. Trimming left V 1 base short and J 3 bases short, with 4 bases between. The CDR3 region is CASSLGVYEQYF. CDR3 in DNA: TGTGCCAGCAGCTTAGGGGTCTACGAGCAGTACTTC.

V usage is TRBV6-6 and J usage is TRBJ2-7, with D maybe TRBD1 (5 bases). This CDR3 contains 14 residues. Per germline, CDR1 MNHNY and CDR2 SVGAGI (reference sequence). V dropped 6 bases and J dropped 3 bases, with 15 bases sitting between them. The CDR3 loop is CASREPTENYEQYF. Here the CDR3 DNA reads TGTGCCAGCAGGGAGCCGACAGAAAACTACGAGCAGTACTTC.

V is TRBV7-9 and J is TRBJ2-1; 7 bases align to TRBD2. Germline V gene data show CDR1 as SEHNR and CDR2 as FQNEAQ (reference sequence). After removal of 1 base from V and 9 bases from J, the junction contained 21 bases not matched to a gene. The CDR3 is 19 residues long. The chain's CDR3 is CASSLGSRGGLADSGEQFF. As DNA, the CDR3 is TGTGCCAGCAGCTTAGGCAGCCGCGGAGGTCTAGCGGATAGTGGTGAGCAGTTCTTC.

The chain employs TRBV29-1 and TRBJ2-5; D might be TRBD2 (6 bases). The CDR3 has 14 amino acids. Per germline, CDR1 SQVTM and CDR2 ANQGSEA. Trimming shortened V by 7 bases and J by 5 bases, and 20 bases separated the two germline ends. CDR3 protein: CSATVGSGTETQYF. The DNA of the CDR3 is TGCAGCGCCACGGTGGGTAGCGGCACGGAGACCCAGTACTTC.

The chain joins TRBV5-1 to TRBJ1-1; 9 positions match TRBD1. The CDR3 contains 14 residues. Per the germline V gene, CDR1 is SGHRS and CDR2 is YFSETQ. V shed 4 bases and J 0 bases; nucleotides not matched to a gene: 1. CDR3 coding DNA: TGCGCCAGCAGCACAGGGGGCTTGAACACTGAAGCTTTCTTT. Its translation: CASSTGGLNTEAFF. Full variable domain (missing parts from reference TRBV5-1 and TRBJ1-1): KAGVTQTPRYLIKTRGQQVTLSCSPISGHRSVSWYQQTPGQGLQFLFEYFSETQRNKGNFPGRFSGRQFSNSRSEMNVSTLELGDSALYLCASSTGGLNTEAFFGQGTRLTVV.

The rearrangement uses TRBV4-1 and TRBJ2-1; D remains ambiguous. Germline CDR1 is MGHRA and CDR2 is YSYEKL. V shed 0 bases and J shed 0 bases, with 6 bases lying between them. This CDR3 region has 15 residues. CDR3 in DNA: TGCGCCAGCAGCCAAGACTTCCTCTCCTACAATGAGCAGTTCTTC. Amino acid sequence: CASSQDFLSYNEQFF.

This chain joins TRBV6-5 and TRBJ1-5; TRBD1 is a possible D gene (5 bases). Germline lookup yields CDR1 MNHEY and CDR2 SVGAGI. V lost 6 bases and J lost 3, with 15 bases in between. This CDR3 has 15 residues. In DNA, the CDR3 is TGTGCCAGCAGAAGTGGAGGGGCGGACAATCAGCCCCAGCATTTT. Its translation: CASRSGGADNQPQHF.